The clone carrying this TCR beta chain has a handful of counts. One entry per CDR3 protein, called by TCRdb with MiXCR from the RT-PCR reads. This table has approximately 720,000 distinct CDR3 sequences, approximately 14% appearing once. The CDR3 has 15 amino acids. Germline CDR1 DFQATT, CDR2 SNEGSKA (reference sequence). Losses at the gene ends were 0 bases for V and 0 bases for J; bases not matched to a gene: 1. The gene calls are TRBV20-1 and TRBJ2-7, with TRBD1 identical over 11 bases. This sequence was found in a female donor in good health, serving as a healthy control. Material for sequencing was memory CD4+ T cells from blood. The CDR3 bases are TGCAGTGCTAGAGAAGGGACAGGGGGCTCCTACGAGCAGTACTTC. It is translated as CSAREGTGGSYEQYF.